The 15 T cell receptor beta chains below all came from one sample that was sequenced in a study of T cell repertoires in cytomegalovirus infection. TCRdb reprocessed the reads with MiXCR, giving one entry per CDR3 protein. The table includes approximately 71,000 distinct CDR3 sequences, 20% detected once. These TCRs are of unknown antigen specificity. The input for sequencing was CD8+ T cells from cultured PBMCs, taken from culture after CMV antigen stimulation. Source of these receptors: a human donor in good health (CMV status not recorded). Some clones in this sample may be carry-over from other donors' samples.

This clonotype turned up a few times. V usage is TRBV6-1 and J usage is TRBJ2-7; 10 bases are shared with TRBD1. Trimming at V came to 7 bases and at J to 4 bases, leaving 16 bases not matched to a gene. This CDR3 contains 17 residues. Germline V gene data show CDR1 as MNHNS and CDR2 as SASEGT. This CDR3 reads CASTSKGRTGGYYEQYF. CDR3 coding DNA: TGTGCCAGCACCTCAAAGGGACGGACAGGGGGATATTACGAGCAGTACTTC.

There are a few counts of this clonotype. The chain links TRBV7-8 to TRBJ2-3; 7 bases are a match to TRBD2. The CDR3 runs 15 residues. Germline values: CDR1 SGHVS, CDR2 FQNEAQ. Trimming took 0 bases from V and 6 from J; bases not matched to a gene: 6. The CDR3 nucleotides read TGTGCCAGCAGCTTAGCGTTTGGGGGGGGGGATACGCAGTATTTT. As protein: CASSLAFGGGDTQYF.

The chain uses TRBV7-8 and TRBJ1-1, with TRBD1 as a possible D gene (6 bases). V was cut by 8 bases and J by 4 bases, with 17 bases left in between. The length of the CDR3 is 14 residues. CDR1 is SGHVS and CDR2 is FQNEAQ in the germline V gene. The CDR3 nucleotides are TGTGCCAGCCAGTTCGCCCCAGGGGCCACTGAAGCTTTCTTT. This sequence encodes CASQFAPGATEAFF. The complete variable domain, with remaining parts taken from reference TRBV7-8 and TRBJ1-1, reads GAGVSQSPRYKVAKRGQDVALRCDPISGHVSLFWYQQALGQGPEFLTYFQNEAQLDKSGLPSDRFFAERPEGSVSTLKIQRTQQEDSAVYLCASQFAPGATEAFFGQGTRLTVV.

In its sample, this clonotype was seen a few times. The chain carries TRBV6-1 and TRBJ2-1; D is unresolved. From germline, CDR1 is MNHNS and CDR2 SASEGT. Trimming took off 10 bases at V and 1 base at J, with 11 bases between the two ends. This CDR3 has 13 residues. The CDR3 nucleotides read TGTGCCACCGCAGAGTTTTCCTACAATGAGCAGTTCTTC. Its protein is CATAEFSYNEQFF.

This clonotype has only one observation. This sequence joins TRBV7-6 and TRBJ2-5; D is undetermined. Trimming removed 1 base from V and 0 bases from J, with 6 bases in between. The CDR3 has 14 amino acids. Germline V lookup: CDR1 SGHVS, CDR2 FNYEAQ. For the CDR3, the DNA is TGTGCCAGCAGCTTAGTGGGGTACCAAGAGACCCAGTACTTC. This gives the protein CASSLVGYQETQYF.

The rearrangement uses TRBV7-9 and TRBJ2-5; D may match TRBD1 or TRBD2 (5 bases each). The germline V gene encodes CDR1 SEHNR and CDR2 FQNEAQ (reference sequence). Trimming left V 4 bases short and J 2 bases short, with 11 bases between. The CDR3 consists of 14 residues. CDR3 sequence: CASSSPGTQETQYF. In DNA form, the CDR3 reads TGTGCCAGCAGCTCACCCGGGACGCAAGAGACCCAGTACTTC. Using reference TRBV7-9 and TRBJ2-5 for the parts outside the CDR3, the full variable domain is DTGVSQNPRHKITKRGQNVTFRCDPISEHNRLYWYRQTLGQGPEFLTYFQNEAQLEKSRLLSDRFSAERPKGSFSTLEIQRTEQGDSAMYLCASSSPGTQETQYFGPGTRLLVL.

This clonotype was detected a few times. The rearrangement joins TRBV7-9 to TRBJ1-2, with unresolved D. CDR1 and CDR2 from the germline V gene are SEHNR and FQNEAQ (reference sequence). V was shortened by 5 bases and J by 0 bases, with 10 bases between the two germline ends. This CDR3 contains 14 residues. The CDR3 loop is CASSPSQPNYGYTF. CDR3 nucleotide sequence: TGTGCCAGCAGCCCCTCCCAGCCTAACTATGGCTACACCTTC.

The chain recombines TRBV7-3 with TRBJ2-1; D unresolved. This CDR3 comprises 17 residues. Trimming left V 2 bases short and J 0 bases short, with 14 bases between. The germline gives CDR1 SGHTA, CDR2 FQGTGA. As DNA, the CDR3 is TGTGCCAGCAGCTTATATAAGGCAGCCGACTCCTACAATGAGCAGTTCTTC. Translation: CASSLYKAADSYNEQFF. The full variable domain, its missing parts supplied by reference TRBV7-3 and TRBJ2-1, is GAGVSQTPSNKVTEKGKYVELRCDPISGHTALYWYRQSLGQGPEFLIYFQGTGAADDSGLPNDRFFAVRPEGSVSTLKIQRTERGDSAVYLCASSLYKAADSYNEQFFGPGTRLTVL.

V usage is TRBV15 and J usage is TRBJ2-6; 12 bases match TRBD1. V trimming: 5 bases; J trimming: 4 bases; junction bases outside the gene matches: 6. The germline CDR1 and CDR2 sequences are LNHNV and YYDKDF (reference sequence). CDR3 length: 17 amino acids. The CDR3 loop is CATSARDRGRGANVLTF. For the CDR3, the DNA is TGTGCCACCAGCGCCCGGGACAGGGGGCGAGGGGCCAACGTCCTGACTTTC.

This clonotype was picked up many times. The rearrangement joins TRBV7-2 to TRBJ2-5; D possibly corresponds to TRBD2 (6 bases). V lost 4 bases and J lost 5, with 17 bases in between. The CDR3 sequence is 15 residues long. Per the germline V gene, CDR1 is SGHTA and CDR2 is FQGNSA. The CDR3 region is CASSSSDLGRETQYF. CDR3 DNA sequence: TGTGCCAGCAGCTCGTCTGATTTAGGGAGGGAGACCCAGTACTTC. Full variable domain (remainder filled in from reference TRBV7-2 and TRBJ2-5): GAGVSQSPSNKVTEKGKDVELRCDPISGHTALYWYRQSLGQGLEFLIYFQGNSAPDKSGLPSDRFSAERTGGSVSTLTIQRTQQEDSAVYLCASSSSDLGRETQYFGPGTRLLVL.

The rearrangement uses TRBV27 and TRBJ2-1; 8 nucleotides agree with TRBD1. The CDR3 is 18 residues long. The germline V gene encodes CDR1 MNHEY and CDR2 SMNVEV (reference sequence). V shed 2 bases, J shed 8 bases, and the junction held 17 bases outside the gene matches. CDR3 nucleotides: TGTGCCAGCAGTTTACGGAACTGGGCCGGGACAGGATCGGATGAGCAGTTCTTC. It codes for CASSLRNWAGTGSDEQFF.

The CDR3 region has the DNA TGTGCCAGCAGATCCCCGGGCGTGAACACTGAAGCTTTCTTT. Translating gives CASRSPGVNTEAFF. The chain is built from TRBV7-9 and TRBJ1-1; D ambiguous. V lost 6 bases and J 0 bases, leaving 11 bases between the germline ends. The V gene's germline CDR1 is SEHNR and CDR2 FQNEAQ (reference sequence). This CDR3 has 14 residues.

This sequence joins TRBV28 and TRBJ2-5; TRBD2 aligns across 7 bases. V lost 3 bases to trimming and J lost 3 bases; unmatched junction nucleotides: 13. CDR1 MDHEN and CDR2 SYDVKM come from the germline V gene. CDR3 size: 17 residues. CDR3 region: CASSFVRETGREETQYF. DNA of the CDR3: TGTGCCAGCAGTTTTGTGCGCGAGACGGGGAGGGAAGAGACCCAGTACTTC.

This clonotype was seen a few times. The rearrangement joins TRBV5-1 to TRBJ1-2, with no clear D. Trimming took 0 bases from V and 0 from J, leaving 9 bases between them. The CDR3 covers 15 residues. Germline CDR1 and CDR2: SGHRS and YFSETQ. CDR3 sequence reads: CASSLVDGPNYGYTF. The CDR3 DNA reads TGCGCCAGCAGCTTGGTCGACGGTCCTAACTATGGCTACACCTTC.

This clonotype showed up many times. V gene TRBV4-3 combines with J gene TRBJ2-2; D remains ambiguous. Trimming shortened V by 1 base and J by 8 bases, and 8 bases separated the two germline ends. Germline assignment: CDR1 LGHNA and CDR2 YSLEER. The CDR3 runs to 13 residues. As DNA, the CDR3 is TGCGCCAGCAGCCAAGTTGAACAGGGGGAGCTGTTTTTT. Protein: CASSQVEQGELFF.